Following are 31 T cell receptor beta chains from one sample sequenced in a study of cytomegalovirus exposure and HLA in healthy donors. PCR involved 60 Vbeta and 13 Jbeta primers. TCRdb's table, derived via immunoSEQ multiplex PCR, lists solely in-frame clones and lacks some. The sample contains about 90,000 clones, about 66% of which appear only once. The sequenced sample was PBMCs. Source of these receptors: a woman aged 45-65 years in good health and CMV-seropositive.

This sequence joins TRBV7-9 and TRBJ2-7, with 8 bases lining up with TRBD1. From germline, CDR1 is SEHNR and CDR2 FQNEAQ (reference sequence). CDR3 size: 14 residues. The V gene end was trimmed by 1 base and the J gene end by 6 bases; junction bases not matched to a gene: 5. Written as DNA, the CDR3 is TGTGCCAGCAGCTTAGAGCAGGGGGCCCCCGAGCAGTACTTC. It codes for CASSLEQGAPEQYF.

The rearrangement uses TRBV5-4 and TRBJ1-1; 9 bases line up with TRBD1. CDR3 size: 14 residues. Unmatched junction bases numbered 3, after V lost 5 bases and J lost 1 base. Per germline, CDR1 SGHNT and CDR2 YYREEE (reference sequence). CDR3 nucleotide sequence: TGTGCCAGCAGTCGGGACAGGGCGAACACTGAAGCTTTCTTT. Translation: CASSRDRANTEAFF.

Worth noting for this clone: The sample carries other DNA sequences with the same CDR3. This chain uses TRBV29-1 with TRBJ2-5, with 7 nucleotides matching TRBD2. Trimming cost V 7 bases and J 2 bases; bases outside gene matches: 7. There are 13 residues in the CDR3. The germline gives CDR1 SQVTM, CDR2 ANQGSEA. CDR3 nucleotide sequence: TGCAGCGCAACAAGGACTAGACAAGAGACCCAGTACTTC. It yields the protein CSATRTRQETQYF.

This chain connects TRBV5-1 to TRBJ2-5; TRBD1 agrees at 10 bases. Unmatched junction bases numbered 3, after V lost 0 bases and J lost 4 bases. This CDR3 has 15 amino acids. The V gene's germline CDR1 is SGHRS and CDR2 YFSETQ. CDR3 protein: CASSLVGQGGETQYF. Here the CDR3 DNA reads TGCGCCAGCAGCTTGGTCGGACAGGGGGGAGAGACCCAGTACTTC.

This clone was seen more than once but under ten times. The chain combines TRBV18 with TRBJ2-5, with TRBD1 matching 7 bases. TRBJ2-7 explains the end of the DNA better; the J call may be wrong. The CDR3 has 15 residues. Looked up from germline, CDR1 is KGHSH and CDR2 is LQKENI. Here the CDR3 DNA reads TGTGCCAGCTCAACCCGGGACAGTGGGTCCTACGAGCAGTACTTC. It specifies CASSTRDSGSYEQYF.

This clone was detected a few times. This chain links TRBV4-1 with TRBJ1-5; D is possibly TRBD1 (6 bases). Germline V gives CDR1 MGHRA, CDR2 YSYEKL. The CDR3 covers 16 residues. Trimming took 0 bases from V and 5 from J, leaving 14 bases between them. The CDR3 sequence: CASSQDPRNRDQPQHF. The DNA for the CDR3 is TGCGCCAGCAGCCAAGATCCCCGTAACAGGGATCAGCCCCAGCATTTT.

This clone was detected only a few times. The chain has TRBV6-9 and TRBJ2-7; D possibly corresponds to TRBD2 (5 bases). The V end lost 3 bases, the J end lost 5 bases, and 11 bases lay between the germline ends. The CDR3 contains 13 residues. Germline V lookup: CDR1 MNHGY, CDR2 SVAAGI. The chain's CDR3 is CASSYSGSDEQYF. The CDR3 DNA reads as TGTGCCAGCAGTTACTCTGGGAGCGACGAGCAGTACTTC.

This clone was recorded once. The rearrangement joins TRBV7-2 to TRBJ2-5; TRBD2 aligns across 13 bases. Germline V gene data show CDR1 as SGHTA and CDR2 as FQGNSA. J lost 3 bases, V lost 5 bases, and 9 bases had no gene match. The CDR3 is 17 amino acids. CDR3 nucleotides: TGTGCCAGCAGCCGTTACGTAGGACTAGCGGGGGAAGAGACCCAGTACTTC. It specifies CASSRYVGLAGEETQYF.

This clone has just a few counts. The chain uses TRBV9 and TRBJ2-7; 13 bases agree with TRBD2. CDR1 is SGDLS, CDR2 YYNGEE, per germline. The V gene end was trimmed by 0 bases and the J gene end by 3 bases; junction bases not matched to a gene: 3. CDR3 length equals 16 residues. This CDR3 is CASSVGRTSGGYEQYF. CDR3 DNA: TGTGCCAGCAGCGTAGGAAGGACTAGCGGGGGCTACGAGCAGTACTTC.

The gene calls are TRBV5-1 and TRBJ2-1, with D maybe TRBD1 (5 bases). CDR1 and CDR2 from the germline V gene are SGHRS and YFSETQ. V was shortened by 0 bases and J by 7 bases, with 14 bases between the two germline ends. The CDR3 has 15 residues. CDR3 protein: CASSLGQITTNEQFF. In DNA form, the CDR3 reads TGCGCCAGCAGCTTGGGACAGATCACGACGAATGAGCAGTTCTTC.

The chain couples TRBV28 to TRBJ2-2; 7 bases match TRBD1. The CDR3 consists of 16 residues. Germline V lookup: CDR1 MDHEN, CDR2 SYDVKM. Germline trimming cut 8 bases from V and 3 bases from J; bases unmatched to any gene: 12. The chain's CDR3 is CASFTRDRLYTGELFF. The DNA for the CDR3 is TGTGCCAGCTTCACCCGGGACAGACTATACACCGGGGAGCTGTTTTTT.

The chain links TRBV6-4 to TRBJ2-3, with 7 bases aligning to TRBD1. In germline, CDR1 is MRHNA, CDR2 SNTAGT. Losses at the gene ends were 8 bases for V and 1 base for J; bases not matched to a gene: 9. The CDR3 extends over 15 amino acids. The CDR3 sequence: CASGPTGSGTDTQYF. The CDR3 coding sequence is TGTGCCAGCGGCCCGACAGGGAGCGGCACAGATACGCAGTATTTT.

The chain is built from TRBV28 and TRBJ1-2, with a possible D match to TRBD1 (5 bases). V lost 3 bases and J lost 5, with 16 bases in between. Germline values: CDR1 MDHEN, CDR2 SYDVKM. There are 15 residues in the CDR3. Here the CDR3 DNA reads TGTGCCAGCAGTTTCTGGGGCAGTTGGAATTATGGCTACACCTTC. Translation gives CASSFWGSWNYGYTF.

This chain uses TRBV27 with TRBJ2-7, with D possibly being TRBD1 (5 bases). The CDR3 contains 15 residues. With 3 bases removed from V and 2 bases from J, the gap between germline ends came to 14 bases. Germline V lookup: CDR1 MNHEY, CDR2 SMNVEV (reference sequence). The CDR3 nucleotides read TGTGCCAGCAGTTTTCCCAGGGAACCAACCTACGAGCAGTACTTC. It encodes CASSFPREPTYEQYF.

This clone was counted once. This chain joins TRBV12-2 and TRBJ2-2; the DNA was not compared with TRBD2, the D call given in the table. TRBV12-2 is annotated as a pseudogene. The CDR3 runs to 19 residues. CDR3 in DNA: TGTGCAAGTCGCTTATGGGGGACTAGCGGGGGATCGAACACCGGGGAGCTGTTTTTT. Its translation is CASRLWGTSGGSNTGELFF.

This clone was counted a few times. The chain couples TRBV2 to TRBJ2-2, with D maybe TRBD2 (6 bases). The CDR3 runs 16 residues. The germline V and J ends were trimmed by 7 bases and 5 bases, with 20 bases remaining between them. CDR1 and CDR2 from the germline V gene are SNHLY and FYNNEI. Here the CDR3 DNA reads TGTGCCAGCACAGGGACTGTGAATAGAGTGACCGGGGAGCTGTTTTTT. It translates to CASTGTVNRVTGELFF.

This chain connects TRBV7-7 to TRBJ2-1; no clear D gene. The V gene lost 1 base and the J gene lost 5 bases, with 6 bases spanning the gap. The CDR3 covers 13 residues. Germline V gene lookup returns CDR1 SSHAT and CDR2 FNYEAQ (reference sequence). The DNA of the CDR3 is TGTGCCAGCAGCTTAGTTCGTAACAATGAGCAGTTCTTC. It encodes CASSLVRNNEQFF.

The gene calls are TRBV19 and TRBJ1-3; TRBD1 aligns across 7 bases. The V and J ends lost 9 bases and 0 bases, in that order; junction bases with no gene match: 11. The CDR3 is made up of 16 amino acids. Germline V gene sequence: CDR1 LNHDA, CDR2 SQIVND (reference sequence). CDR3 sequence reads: CASTLTGPDSGNTIYF. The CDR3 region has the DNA TGTGCCAGCACATTGACAGGGCCCGACTCTGGAAACACCATATATTTT. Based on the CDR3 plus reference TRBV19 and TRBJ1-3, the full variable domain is DGGITQSPKYLFRKEGQNVTLSCEQNLNHDAMYWYRQDPGQGLRLIYYSQIVNDFQKGDIAEGYSVSREKKESFPLTVTSAQKNPTAFYLCASTLTGPDSGNTIYFGEGSWLTVV.

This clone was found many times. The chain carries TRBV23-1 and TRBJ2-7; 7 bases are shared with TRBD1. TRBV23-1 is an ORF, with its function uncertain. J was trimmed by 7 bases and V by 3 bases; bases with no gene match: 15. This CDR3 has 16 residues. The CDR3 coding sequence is TGCGCCAGCAGTCAGGAGAGTCCAGGGGGACCGAAAGAGCAGTACTTC. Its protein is CASSQESPGGPKEQYF.

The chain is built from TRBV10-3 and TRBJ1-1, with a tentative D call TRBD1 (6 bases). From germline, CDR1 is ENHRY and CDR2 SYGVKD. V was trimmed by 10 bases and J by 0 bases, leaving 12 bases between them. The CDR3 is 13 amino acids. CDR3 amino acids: CATQRGLNTEAFF. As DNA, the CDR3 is TGTGCCACCCAAAGGGGGTTGAACACTGAAGCTTTCTTT.

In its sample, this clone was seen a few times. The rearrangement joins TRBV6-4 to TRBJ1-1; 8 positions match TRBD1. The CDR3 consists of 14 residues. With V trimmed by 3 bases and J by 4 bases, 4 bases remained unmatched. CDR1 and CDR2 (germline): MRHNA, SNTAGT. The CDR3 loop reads CASSEDREGTEAFF. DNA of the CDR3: TGTGCCAGCAGTGAGGACAGGGAGGGCACTGAAGCTTTCTTT.

The DNA of the CDR3 is TGTGCCAGCAGCCAAGAGTCCCGAGAAAACTATGGCTACACCTTC. It translates to CASSQESRENYGYTF. This sequence joins TRBV4-2 and TRBJ1-2; no clear D gene. The germline V and J ends were trimmed by 0 bases and 2 bases, with 10 bases remaining between them. The CDR3 is 15 residues long. Germline V gene lookup returns CDR1 LGHNA and CDR2 YNFKEQ.

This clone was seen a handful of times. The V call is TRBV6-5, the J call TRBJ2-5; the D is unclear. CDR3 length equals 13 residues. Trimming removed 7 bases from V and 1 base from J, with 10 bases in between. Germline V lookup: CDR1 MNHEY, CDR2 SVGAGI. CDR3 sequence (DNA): TGTGCCAGCAACGAGGTTCTCCAAGAGACCCAGTACTTC. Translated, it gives CASNEVLQETQYF.

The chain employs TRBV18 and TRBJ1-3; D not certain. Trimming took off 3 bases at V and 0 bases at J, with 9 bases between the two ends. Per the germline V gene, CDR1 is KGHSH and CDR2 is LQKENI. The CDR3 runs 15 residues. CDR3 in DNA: TGTGCCAGCTCACCCTATGTATTCTCTGGAAACACCATATATTTT. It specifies CASSPYVFSGNTIYF.

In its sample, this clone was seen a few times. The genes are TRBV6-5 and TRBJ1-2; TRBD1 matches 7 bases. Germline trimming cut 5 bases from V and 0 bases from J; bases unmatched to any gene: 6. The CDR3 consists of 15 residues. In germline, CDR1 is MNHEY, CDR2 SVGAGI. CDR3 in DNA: TGTGCCAGCAGTCTCACAGGGGCCTCTAACTATGGCTACACCTTC. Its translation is CASSLTGASNYGYTF.

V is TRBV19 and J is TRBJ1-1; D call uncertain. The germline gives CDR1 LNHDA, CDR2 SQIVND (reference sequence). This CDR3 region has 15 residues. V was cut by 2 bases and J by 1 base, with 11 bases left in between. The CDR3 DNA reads TGTGCCAGTAGTATAACCCGTAACAGGAACACTGAAGCTTTCTTT. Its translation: CASSITRNRNTEAFF. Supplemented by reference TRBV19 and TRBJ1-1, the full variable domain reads DGGITQSPKYLFRKEGQNVTLSCEQNLNHDAMYWYRQDPGQGLRLIYYSQIVNDFQKGDIAEGYSVSREKKESFPLTVTSAQKNPTAFYLCASSITRNRNTEAFFGQGTRLTVV.

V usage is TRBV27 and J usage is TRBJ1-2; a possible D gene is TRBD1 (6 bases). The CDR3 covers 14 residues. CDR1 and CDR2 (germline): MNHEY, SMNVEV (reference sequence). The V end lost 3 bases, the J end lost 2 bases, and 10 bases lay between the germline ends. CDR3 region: CASSFSGQNYGYTF. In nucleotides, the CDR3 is TGTGCCAGCAGTTTCTCTGGACAGAACTATGGCTACACCTTC.

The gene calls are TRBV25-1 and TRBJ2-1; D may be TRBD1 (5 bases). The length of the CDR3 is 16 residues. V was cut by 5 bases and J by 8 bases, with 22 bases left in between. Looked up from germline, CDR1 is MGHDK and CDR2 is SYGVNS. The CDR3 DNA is TGTGCCAGCAGTCCCCAGGGTTCTTCCCTGGGGCATGAGCAGTTCTTC. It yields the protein CASSPQGSSLGHEQFF.

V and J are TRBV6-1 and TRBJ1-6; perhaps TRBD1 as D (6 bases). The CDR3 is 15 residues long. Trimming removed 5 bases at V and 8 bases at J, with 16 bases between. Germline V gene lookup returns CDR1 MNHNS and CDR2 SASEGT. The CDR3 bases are TGTGCCAGCAGTACTCGCGGACAGCCGGATTCACCCCTCCACTTT. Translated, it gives CASSTRGQPDSPLHF.

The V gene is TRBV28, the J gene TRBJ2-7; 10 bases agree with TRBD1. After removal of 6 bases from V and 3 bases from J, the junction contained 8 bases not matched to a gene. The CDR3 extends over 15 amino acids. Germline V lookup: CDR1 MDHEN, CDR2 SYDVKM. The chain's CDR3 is CASSLDRGKVYEQYF. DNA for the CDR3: TGTGCCAGCAGCTTGGACAGGGGGAAGGTCTACGAGCAGTACTTC.

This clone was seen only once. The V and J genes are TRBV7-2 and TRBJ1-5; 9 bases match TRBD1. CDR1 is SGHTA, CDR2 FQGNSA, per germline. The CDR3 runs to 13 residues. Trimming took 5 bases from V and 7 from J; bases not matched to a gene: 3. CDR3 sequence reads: CASSLQGAQPQHF. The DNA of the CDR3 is TGTGCCAGCAGCCTACAGGGGGCGCAGCCCCAGCATTTT.